These T cell receptor beta chains were read from a single sample in a study of CD8 T cells in ankylosing spondylitis. TCRdb re-called the 5' RACE reads with MiXCR, one entry per CDR3 protein. The sample yields about 140,000 distinct CDR3 sequences, roughly an eighth seen once. The sequencing sample was made of blood, either unsorted or a sorted T cell fraction (not recorded which). All receptors come from a female donor with ankylosing spondylitis or in good health (not recorded which). CDR3s include the opening cysteine and the closing phenylalanine or tryptophan. The order of the fields is V gene, clone size, D gene, J gene, CDR3 length, CDR3 protein, CDR3 DNA. A D gene is named only where the DNA matches it firmly. Clone sizes are given selectively: once, few, many, or a class where the clone is expanded.

TRBV7-2	many	.	TRBJ1-5	13	CASSLTGNQPQHF	TGTGCCAGCAGCTTAACGGGTAATCAGCCCCAGCATTTT
TRBV11-3	many	.	TRBJ1-1	13	CASSLFSPTEAFF	TGTGCCAGCAGCTTATTTTCACCCACTGAAGCTTTCTTT
TRBV20-1	many	.	TRBJ2-1	16	CSARDRVGSSYNEQFF	TGCAGTGCTAGAGATCGGGTCGGGAGCTCCTACAATGAGCAGTTCTTC
TRBV18	many	.	TRBJ2-1	13	CASSPSENNEQFF	TGTGCCAGCTCACCCTCTGAGAACAATGAGCAGTTCTTC
TRBV11-3	.	TRBD1	TRBJ1-1	14	CASSEQGAITEAFF	TGTGCCAGCAGCGAACAGGGGGCGATAACTGAAGCTTTCTTT
TRBV11-2	many	TRBD1	TRBJ2-1	15	CASSFGTGVADEQFF	TGTGCCAGCAGCTTCGGGACAGGGGTTGCAGATGAGCAGTTCTTC
TRBV6-2/TRBV6-3	many	TRBD1	TRBJ2-1	10	CASGTGEQFF	TGTGCCAGCGGGACAGGGGAGCAGTTCTTC
TRBV7-3	many	.	TRBJ1-1	13	CASSLGVVTEAFF	TGTGCCAGCAGCTTGGGGGTGGTGACTGAAGCTTTCTTT
TRBV5-1	.	TRBD2	TRBJ2-7	15	CASSLGGGSSDEQYF	TGCGCCAGCAGCTTGGGTGGCGGGAGTTCAGACGAGCAGTACTTC
TRBV5-1	many	TRBD1	TRBJ2-7	14	CASSSGTVSYEQYF	TGCGCCAGCAGCTCCGGGACAGTCTCCTACGAGCAGTACTTC
TRBV20-1	many	TRBD2	TRBJ2-7	13	CSVAGGRSYEQYF	TGCAGTGTAGCGGGGGGCCGAAGCTACGAGCAGTACTTC
TRBV12-3/TRBV12-4	many	TRBD1	TRBJ2-2	12	CASSTGAGELFF	TGTGCCAGCAGCACAGGGGCCGGGGAGCTGTTTTTT
TRBV3-1	many	.	TRBJ1-1	12	CASSHWATEAFF	TGTGCCAGCAGCCACTGGGCCACTGAAGCTTTCTTT
TRBV20-1	many	.	TRBJ2-1	13	CSARDTSYNEQFF	TGCAGTGCTAGAGATACCTCCTACAATGAGCAGTTCTTC
TRBV5-1	few	TRBD1	TRBJ1-3	17	CASSPGTGIYSGNTIYF	TGCGCCAGCAGCCCGGGGACAGGCATCTACTCTGGAAACACCATATATTTT
TRBV12-3/TRBV12-4	many	.	TRBJ2-3	15	CASSLVFSATDTQYF	TGTGCCAGCAGTTTAGTCTTTTCCGCCACAGATACGCAGTATTTT
TRBV10-1	many	TRBD1	TRBJ2-2	15	CARRNRGLNTGELFF	TGCGCCAGGAGAAACAGGGGGCTTAACACCGGGGAGCTGTTTTTT
TRBV18	many	TRBD2	TRBJ2-1	15	CASSPRLAEYNEQFF	TGTGCCAGCTCACCAAGACTAGCGGAGTACAATGAGCAGTTCTTC
TRBV20-1	many	.	TRBJ2-1	13	CGITSPLDNEQFF	TGCGGCATCACTAGCCCCCTTGACAATGAGCAGTTCTTC
TRBV28	many	.	TRBJ2-3	12	CASSPRPDTQYF	TGTGCCAGCAGTCCCAGACCAGATACGCAGTATTTT
TRBV7-8	many	TRBD1	TRBJ1-6	15	CASSRGTVGNSPLHF	TGTGCCAGCAGCAGGGGGACAGTGGGTAATTCACCCCTCCACTTT
TRBV29-1	many	TRBD1	TRBJ1-1	21	CSVVPSPPLRGQGLMNTEAFF	TGCAGCGTTGTACCCTCCCCCCCTCTCAGGGGACAGGGCCTCATGAACACTGAAGCTTTCTTT
TRBV29-1	.	TRBD1	TRBJ1-2	12	CSAGGQGGGYTF	TGCAGCGCTGGGGGACAGGGTGGTGGCTACACCTTC
TRBV12-3/TRBV12-4	many	.	TRBJ2-7	14	CASTPGRYSYEQYF	TGTGCCAGCACCCCTGGACGGTACTCCTACGAGCAGTACTTC
TRBV19	many	.	TRBJ1-1	14	CASSIRRGRTEAFF	TGTGCCAGTAGTATTAGGAGGGGCCGGACTGAAGCTTTCTTT
TRBV5-1	many	.	TRBJ2-1	13	CASSFIDYNEQFF	TGCGCCAGCAGCTTCATAGACTACAATGAGCAGTTCTTC
TRBV2	.	.	TRBJ2-1	14	CASLREGAGGEQFF	TGTGCCAGCCTTCGGGAGGGGGCAGGCGGTGAGCAGTTCTTC
TRBV20-1	.	.	TRBJ2-3	14	CSASVGGSTDTQYF	TGCAGTGCCTCGGTGGGAGGTAGCACAGATACGCAGTATTTT
TRBV5-1	many	.	TRBJ2-3	13	CASRSRGTDTQYF	TGCGCCAGCAGATCCAGGGGAACAGATACGCAGTATTTT
TRBV6-2/TRBV6-3	many	.	TRBJ1-6	11	CASAEASPLHF	TGTGCCAGCGCGGAAGCCTCACCCCTCCACTTT
TRBV19	.	.	TRBJ1-1	15	CASSAKSGLGTEAFF	TGTGCCAGTAGTGCCAAGTCCGGGCTGGGAACTGAAGCTTTCTTT
TRBV7-7	few	TRBD2	TRBJ2-5	14	CASSLTSRWETQYF	TGTGCCAGCAGCTTGACTAGCCGTTGGGAGACCCAGTACTTC
TRBV20-1	many	TRBD1	TRBJ1-5	15	CSARENRGQGQPQHF	TGCAGTGCTAGAGAGAACAGGGGGCAGGGTCAGCCCCAGCATTTT
TRBV20-1	many	.	TRBJ2-7	13	CSASLPSSYEQYF	TGCAGTGCTAGTCTGCCATCCTCCTACGAGCAGTACTTC
TRBV10-3	many	TRBD2	TRBJ2-5	14	CAISGTSGGETQYF	TGTGCCATCAGTGGGACTAGCGGGGGCGAGACCCAGTACTTC
TRBV28	.	.	TRBJ2-6	17	CASSFRPLYSGANVLTF	TGTGCCAGCAGTTTTAGACCTCTCTACTCTGGGGCCAACGTCCTGACTTTC
TRBV29-1	many	.	TRBJ2-3	12	CSVEERGDTQYF	TGCAGCGTTGAAGAACGGGGCGATACGCAGTATTTT
TRBV7-2	many	.	TRBJ1-2	14	CASSLRQINYGYTF	TGTGCCAGCAGCTTACGGCAGATTAACTATGGCTACACCTTC
TRBV5-1	many	.	TRBJ1-1	15	CASSLGMGANTEAFF	TGCGCCAGCAGCTTGGGTATGGGCGCGAACACTGAAGCTTTCTTT
TRBV18	once	.	TRBJ2-4	13	CASSLPGEDIQYF	TGTGCCAGCTCACTGCCGGGTGAAGACATTCAGTACTTC
TRBV14	many	.	TRBJ1-6	15	CASSPTVGSGSPLHF	TGTGCCAGCAGCCCTACAGTAGGGTCGGGTTCACCCCTCCACTTT
TRBV5-1	many	TRBD1	TRBJ1-4	16	CASSLGGTATNEKLFF	TGCGCCAGCAGCCTTGGAGGGACAGCAACTAATGAAAAACTGTTTTTT
TRBV25-1	many	.	TRBJ1-2	17	CASSEYQDLTGAYGYTF	TGTGCCAGCAGTGAATACCAGGACCTAACAGGAGCTTATGGCTACACCTTC
TRBV7-9	many	.	TRBJ2-1	17	CASSSTGTGSSYNEQFF	TGTGCCAGCAGTTCTACCGGGACTGGGAGCTCCTACAATGAGCAGTTCTTC
TRBV3-1	many	.	TRBJ2-7	13	CASSREGAYEQYF	TGTGCCAGCAGCCGAGAGGGAGCGTACGAGCAGTACTTC
TRBV29-1	many	.	TRBJ1-1	13	CSVEGGRSTEAFF	TGCAGCGTTGAAGGGGGAAGGAGCACTGAAGCTTTCTTT
TRBV18	many	TRBD1	TRBJ2-1	16	CASSPWAGTDLNEQFF	TGTGCCAGCTCACCATGGGCCGGGACAGACCTCAATGAGCAGTTCTTC
TRBV18	.	TRBD2	TRBJ2-1	16	CASSPLAGGQLYEQFF	TGTGCCAGCTCACCGTTAGCGGGGGGCCAATTATATGAGCAGTTCTTC
TRBV5-1	many	.	TRBJ2-2	15	CASSLEQGRAGELFF	TGCGCCAGCAGCTTGGAACAGGGGAGGGCCGGGGAGCTGTTTTTT
TRBV12-3/TRBV12-4	many	.	TRBJ2-7	13	CASSYTKAQVKYF	TGTGCCAGCAGCTATACAAAAGCCCAGGTAAAATACTTC
TRBV20-1	many	.	TRBJ2-5	15	CSARFGGGGVLTQYF	TGCAGTGCTAGATTTGGAGGGGGGGGAGTGCTGACCCAGTACTTC
TRBV28	many	TRBD2	TRBJ2-1	15	CASTSGGAVVDEQFF	TGTGCCAGCACTAGCGGGGGGGCCGTGGTAGATGAGCAGTTCTTC
TRBV20-1	many	TRBD1	TRBJ2-2	15	CSAGDWDRGTGELFF	TGCAGTGCGGGAGATTGGGACAGGGGGACCGGGGAGCTGTTTTTT